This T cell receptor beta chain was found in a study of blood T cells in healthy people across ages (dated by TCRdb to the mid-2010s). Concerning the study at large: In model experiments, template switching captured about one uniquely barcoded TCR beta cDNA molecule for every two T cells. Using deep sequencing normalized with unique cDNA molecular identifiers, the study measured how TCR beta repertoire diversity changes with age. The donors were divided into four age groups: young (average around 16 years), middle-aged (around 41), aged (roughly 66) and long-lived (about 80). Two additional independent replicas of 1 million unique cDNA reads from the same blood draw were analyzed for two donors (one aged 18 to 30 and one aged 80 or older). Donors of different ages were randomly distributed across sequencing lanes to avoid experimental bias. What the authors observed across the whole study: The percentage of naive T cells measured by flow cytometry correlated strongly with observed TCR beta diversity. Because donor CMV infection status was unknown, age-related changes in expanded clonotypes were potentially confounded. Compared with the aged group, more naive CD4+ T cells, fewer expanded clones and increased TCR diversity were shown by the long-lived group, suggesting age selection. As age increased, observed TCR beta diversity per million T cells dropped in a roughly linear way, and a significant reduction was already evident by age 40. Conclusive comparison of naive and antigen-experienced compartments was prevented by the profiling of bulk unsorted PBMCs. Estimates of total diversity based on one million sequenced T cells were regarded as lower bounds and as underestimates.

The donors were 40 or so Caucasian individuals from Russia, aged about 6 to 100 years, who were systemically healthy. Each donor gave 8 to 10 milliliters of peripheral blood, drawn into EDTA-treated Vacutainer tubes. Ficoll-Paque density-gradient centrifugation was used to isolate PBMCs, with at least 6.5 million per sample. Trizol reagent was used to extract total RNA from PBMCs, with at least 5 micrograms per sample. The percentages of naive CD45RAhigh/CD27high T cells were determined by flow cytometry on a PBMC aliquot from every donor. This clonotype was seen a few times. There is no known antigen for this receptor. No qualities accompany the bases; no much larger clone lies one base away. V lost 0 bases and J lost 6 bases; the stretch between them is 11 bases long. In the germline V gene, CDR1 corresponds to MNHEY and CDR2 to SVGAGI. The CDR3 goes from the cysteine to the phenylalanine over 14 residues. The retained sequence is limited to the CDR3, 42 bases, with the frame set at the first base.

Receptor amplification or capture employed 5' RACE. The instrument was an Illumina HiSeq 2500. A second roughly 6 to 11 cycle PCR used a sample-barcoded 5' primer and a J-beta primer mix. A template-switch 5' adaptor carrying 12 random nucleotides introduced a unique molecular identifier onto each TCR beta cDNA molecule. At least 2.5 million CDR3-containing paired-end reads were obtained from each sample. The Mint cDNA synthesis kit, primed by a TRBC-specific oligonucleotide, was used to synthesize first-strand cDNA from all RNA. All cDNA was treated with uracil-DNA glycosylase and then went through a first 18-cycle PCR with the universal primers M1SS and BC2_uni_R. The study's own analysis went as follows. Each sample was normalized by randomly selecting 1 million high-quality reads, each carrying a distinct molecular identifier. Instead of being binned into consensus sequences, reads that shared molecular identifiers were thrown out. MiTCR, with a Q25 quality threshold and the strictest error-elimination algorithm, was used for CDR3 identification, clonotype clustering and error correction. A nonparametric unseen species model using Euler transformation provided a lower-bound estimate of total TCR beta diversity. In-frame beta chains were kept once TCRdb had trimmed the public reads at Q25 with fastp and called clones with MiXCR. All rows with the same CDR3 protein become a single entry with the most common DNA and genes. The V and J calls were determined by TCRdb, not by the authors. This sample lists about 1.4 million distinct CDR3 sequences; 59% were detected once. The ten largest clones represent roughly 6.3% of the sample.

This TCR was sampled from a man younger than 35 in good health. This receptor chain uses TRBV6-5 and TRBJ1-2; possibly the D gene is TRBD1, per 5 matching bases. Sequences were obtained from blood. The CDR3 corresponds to CASSYSSGAHGYTF. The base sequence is TGTGCCAGCAGTTACTCGTCTGGGGCACATGGCTACACCTTC.